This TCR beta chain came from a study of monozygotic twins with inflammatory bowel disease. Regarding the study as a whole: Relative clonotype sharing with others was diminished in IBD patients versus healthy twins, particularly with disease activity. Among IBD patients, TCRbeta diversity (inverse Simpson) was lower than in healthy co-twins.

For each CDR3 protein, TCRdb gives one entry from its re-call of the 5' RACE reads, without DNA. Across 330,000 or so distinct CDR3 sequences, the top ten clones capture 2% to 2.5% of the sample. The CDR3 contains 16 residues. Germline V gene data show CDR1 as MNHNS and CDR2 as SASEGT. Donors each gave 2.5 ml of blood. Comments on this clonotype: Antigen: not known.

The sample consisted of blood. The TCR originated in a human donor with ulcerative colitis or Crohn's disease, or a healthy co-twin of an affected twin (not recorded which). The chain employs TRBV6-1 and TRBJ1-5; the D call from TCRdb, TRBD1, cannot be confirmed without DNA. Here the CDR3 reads CASSEAGQFFNQPQHF.